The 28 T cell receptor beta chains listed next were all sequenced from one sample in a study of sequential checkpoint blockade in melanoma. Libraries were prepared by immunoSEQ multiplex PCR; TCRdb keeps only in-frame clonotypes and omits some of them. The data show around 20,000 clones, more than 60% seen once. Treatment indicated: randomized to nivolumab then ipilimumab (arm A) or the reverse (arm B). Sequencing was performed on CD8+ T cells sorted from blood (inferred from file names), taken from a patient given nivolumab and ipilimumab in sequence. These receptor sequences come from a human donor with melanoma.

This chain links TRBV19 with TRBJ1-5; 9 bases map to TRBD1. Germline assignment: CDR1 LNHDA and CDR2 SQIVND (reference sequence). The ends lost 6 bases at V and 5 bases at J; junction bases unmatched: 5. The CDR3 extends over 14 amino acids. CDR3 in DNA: TGTGCCAGTAGCCCCGGACAGGGGTATCAGCCCCAGCATTTT. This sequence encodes CASSPGQGYQPQHF.

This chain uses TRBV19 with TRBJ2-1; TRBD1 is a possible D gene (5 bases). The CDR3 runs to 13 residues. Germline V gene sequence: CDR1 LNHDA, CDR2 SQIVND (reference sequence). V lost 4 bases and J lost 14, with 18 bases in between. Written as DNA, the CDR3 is TGTGCCAGTAGTAACGTCAATAGGGGCGCGGAGTTCTTC. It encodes CASSNVNRGAEFF.

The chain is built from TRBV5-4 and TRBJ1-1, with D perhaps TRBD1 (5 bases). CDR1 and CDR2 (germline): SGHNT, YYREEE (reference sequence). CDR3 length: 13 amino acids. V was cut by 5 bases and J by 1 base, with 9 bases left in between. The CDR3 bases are TGTGCCAGCAGTTTAGACAGGAACACTGAAGCTTTCTTT. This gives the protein CASSLDRNTEAFF.

This CDR3 reads CSVSRDTSTEAFF. DNA for the CDR3: TGCAGCGTTTCTCGGGATACGAGCACTGAAGCTTTCTTT. V and J are TRBV29-1 and TRBJ1-1; D is uncertain. With 5 bases removed from V and 4 bases from J, the gap between germline ends came to 14 bases. CDR3 length equals 13 residues. The V gene's germline CDR1 is SQVTM and CDR2 ANQGSEA. The full variable domain, its missing parts supplied by reference TRBV29-1 and TRBJ1-1, is SAVISQKPSRDICQRGTSLTIQCQVDSQVTMMFWYRQQPGQSLTLIATANQGSEATYESGFVIDKFPISRPNLTFSTLTVSNMSPEDSSIYLCSVSRDTSTEAFFGQGTRLTVV.

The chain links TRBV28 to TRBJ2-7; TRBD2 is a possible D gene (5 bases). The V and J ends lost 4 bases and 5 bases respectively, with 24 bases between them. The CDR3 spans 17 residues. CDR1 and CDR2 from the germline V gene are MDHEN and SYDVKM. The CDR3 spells CASSSSLASPIPHEQYF. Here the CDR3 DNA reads TGTGCCAGCAGTTCCTCTTTAGCGAGTCCGATTCCCCACGAGCAGTACTTC.

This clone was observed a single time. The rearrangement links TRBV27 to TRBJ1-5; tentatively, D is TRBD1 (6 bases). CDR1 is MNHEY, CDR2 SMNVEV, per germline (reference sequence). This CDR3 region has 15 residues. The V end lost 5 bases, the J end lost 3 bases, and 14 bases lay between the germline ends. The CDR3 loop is CASSGTQGFNQPQHF. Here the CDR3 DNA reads TGTGCCAGCAGTGGAACACAGGGATTCAATCAGCCCCAGCATTTT.

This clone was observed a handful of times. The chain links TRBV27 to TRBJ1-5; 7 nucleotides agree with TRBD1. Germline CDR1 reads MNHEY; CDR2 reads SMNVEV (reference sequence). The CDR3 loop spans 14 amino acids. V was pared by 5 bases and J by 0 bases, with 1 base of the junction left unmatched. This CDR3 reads CASSRQGSNQPQHF. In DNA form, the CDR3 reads TGTGCCAGCAGTCGACAGGGTAGCAATCAGCCCCAGCATTTT.

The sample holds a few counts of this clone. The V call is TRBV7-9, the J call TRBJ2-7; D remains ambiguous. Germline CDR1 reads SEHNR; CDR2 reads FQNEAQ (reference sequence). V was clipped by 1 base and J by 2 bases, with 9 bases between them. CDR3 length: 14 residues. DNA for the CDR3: TGTGCCAGCAGCTTAGACGGCCTAGCCTACGAGCAGTACTTC. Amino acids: CASSLDGLAYEQYF. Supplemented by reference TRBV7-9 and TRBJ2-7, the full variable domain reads DTGVSQNPRHKITKRGQNVTFRCDPISEHNRLYWYRQTLGQGPEFLTYFQNEAQLEKSRLLSDRFSAERPKGSFSTLEIQRTEQGDSAMYLCASSLDGLAYEQYFGPGTRLTVT.

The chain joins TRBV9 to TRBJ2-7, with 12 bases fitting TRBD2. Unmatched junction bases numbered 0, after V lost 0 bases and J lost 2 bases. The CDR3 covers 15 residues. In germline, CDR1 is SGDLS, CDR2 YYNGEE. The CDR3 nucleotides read TGTGCCAGCAGCGTAGGACTAGCGGGGGCCTACGAGCAGTACTTC. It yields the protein CASSVGLAGAYEQYF.

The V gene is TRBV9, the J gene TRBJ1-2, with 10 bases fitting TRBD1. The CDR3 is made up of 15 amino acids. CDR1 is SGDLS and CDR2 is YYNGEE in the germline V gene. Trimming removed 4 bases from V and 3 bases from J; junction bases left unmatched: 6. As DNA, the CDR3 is TGTGCCAGCAGCCCGAGACAGGGGGCGGACTATGGCTACACCTTC. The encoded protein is CASSPRQGADYGYTF.

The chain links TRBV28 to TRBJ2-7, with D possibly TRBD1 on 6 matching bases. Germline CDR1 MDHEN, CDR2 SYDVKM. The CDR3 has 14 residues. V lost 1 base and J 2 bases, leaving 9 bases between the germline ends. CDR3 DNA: TGTGCCAGCAGTTTATCAGGGGCCGCCTACGAGCAGTACTTC. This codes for CASSLSGAAYEQYF.

The chain's CDR3 is CASSFRQGLSFGQFF. CDR3 nucleotide sequence: TGTGCCAGCAGCTTTAGACAGGGTCTTTCTTTTGGGCAGTTCTTC. J is TRBJ2-1 and V is TRBV7-9, with 7 nucleotides matching TRBD1. Looked up from germline, CDR1 is SEHNR and CDR2 is FQNEAQ (reference sequence). Trimming took 3 bases from V and 12 from J; bases not matched to a gene: 14. This CDR3 comprises 15 residues.

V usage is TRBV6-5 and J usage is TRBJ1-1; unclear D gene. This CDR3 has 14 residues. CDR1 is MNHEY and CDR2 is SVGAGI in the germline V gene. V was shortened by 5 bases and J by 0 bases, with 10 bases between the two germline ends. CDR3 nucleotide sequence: TGTGCCAGCAGTATACACCTCATGAACACTGAAGCTTTCTTT. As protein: CASSIHLMNTEAFF.

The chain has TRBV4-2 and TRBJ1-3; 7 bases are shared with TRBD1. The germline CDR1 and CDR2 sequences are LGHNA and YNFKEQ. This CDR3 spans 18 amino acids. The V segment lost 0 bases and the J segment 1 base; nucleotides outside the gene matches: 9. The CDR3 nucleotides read TGTGCCAGCAGCCAAGATGTACAACAGGGGTCTTCTGGAAACACCATATATTTT. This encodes CASSQDVQQGSSGNTIYF.

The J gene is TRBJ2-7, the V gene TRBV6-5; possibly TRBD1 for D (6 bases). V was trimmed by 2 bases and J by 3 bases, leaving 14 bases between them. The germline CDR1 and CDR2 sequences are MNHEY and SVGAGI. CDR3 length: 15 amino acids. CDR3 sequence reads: CASSYTQGWSYEQYF. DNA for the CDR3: TGTGCCAGCAGTTACACACAGGGTTGGAGCTACGAGCAGTACTTC.

The CDR3 loop reads CASMGRDTSYEQYF. CDR3 in DNA: TGTGCCAGCATGGGGAGGGACACCTCCTACGAGCAGTACTTC. This chain uses TRBV2 with TRBJ2-7; D is possibly TRBD2 (7 bases). V gave up 7 bases and J gave up 0 bases, with 13 bases separating them. Germline values: CDR1 SNHLY, CDR2 FYNNEI. The length of the CDR3 is 14 residues.

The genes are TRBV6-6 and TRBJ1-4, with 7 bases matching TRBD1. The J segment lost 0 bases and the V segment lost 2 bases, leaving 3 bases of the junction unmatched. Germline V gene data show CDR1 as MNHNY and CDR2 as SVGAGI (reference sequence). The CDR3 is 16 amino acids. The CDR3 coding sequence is TGTGCCAGCAGTTACCGGGACAGAGCAACTAATGAAAAACTGTTTTTT. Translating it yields CASSYRDRATNEKLFF.

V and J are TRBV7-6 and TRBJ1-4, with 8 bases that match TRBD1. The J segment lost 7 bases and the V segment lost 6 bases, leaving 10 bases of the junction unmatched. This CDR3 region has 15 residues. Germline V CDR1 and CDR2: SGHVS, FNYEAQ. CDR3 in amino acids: CASSHRQGLSEKLFF. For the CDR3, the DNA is TGTGCCAGCAGTCACCGACAGGGGCTAAGTGAAAAACTGTTTTTT.

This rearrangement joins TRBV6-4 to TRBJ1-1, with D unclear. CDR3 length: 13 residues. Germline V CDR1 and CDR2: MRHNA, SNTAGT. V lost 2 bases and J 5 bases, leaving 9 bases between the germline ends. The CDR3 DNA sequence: TGTGCCAGCAGTGACCTTCCGGGGACTGAAGCTTTCTTT. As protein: CASSDLPGTEAFF.

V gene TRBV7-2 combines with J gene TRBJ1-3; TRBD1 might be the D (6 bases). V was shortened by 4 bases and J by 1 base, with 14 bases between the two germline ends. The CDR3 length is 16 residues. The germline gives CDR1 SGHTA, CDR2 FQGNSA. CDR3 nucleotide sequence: TGTGCCAGCAGCTCGCGCTCAGGGGCGTCTGGAAACACCATATATTTT. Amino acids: CASSSRSGASGNTIYF.

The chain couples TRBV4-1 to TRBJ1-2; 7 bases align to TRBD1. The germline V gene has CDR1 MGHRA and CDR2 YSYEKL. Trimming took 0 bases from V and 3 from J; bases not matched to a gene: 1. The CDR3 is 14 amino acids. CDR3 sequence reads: CASSQEGTDYGYTF. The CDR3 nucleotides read TGCGCCAGCAGCCAAGAGGGGACAGACTATGGCTACACCTTC.

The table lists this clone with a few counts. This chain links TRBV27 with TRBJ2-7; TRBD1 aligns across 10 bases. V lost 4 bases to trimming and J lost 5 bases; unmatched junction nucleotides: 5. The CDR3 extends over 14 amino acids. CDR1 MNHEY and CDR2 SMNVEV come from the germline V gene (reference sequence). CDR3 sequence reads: CASSSGTGVHEQYF. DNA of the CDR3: TGTGCCAGCAGTTCCGGGACAGGGGTCCACGAGCAGTACTTC.

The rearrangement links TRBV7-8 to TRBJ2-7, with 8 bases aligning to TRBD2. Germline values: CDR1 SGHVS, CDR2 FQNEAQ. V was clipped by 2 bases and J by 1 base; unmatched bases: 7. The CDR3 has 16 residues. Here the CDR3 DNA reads TGTGCCAGCAGCTTAATCGCTAGCGGGCTATCCTACGAGCAGTACTTC. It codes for CASSLIASGLSYEQYF.

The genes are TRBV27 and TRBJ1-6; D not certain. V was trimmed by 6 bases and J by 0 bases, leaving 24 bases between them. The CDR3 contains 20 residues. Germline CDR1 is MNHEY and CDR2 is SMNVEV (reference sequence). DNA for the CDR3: TGTGCCAGCAGCTTAAGGCCGATTTACCAGGAAAGCTCCTATAATTCACCCCTCCACTTT. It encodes CASSLRPIYQESSYNSPLHF.

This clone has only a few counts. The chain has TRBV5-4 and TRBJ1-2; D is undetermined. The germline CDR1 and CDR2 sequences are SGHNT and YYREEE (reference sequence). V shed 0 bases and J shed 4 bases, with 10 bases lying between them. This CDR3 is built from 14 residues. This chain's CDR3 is CASSLGLTPYGYTF. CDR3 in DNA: TGTGCCAGCAGCTTGGGTTTAACACCCTATGGCTACACCTTC.

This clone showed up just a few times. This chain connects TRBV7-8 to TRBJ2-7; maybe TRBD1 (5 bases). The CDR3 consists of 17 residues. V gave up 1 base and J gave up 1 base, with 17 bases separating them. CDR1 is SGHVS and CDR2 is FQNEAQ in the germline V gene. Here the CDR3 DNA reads TGTGCCAGCAGCTTAGGGTTGGGCAGGGTGAAGTCCTACGAGCAGTACTTC. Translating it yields CASSLGLGRVKSYEQYF.

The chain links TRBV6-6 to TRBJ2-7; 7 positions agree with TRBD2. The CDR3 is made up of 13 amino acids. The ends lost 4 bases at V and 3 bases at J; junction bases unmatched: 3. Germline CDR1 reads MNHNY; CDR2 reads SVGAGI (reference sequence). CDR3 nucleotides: TGTGCCAGCAGTTCAGGCGGGAGCTACGAGCAGTACTTC. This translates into CASSSGGSYEQYF.

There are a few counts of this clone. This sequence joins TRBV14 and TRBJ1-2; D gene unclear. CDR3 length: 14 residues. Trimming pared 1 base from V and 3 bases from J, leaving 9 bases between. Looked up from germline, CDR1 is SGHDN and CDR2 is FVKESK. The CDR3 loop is CASSQGAAYYGYTF. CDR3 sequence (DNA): TGTGCCAGCAGCCAAGGGGCAGCTTACTATGGCTACACCTTC.